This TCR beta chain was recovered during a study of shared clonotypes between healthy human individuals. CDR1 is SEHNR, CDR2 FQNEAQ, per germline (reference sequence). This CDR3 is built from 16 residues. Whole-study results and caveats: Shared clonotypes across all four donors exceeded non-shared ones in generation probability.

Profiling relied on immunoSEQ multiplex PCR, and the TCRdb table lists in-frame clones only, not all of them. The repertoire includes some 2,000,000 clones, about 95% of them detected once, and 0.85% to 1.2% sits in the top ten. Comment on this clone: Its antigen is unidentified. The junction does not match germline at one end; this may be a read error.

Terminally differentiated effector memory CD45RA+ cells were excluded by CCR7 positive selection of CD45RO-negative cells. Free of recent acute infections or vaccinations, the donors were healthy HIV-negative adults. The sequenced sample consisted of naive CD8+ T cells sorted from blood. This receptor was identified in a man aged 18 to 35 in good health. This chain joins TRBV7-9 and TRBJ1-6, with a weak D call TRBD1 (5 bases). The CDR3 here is CASTLPITGVPSPLHF. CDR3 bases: TGTGCCAGCACCTTACCCATAACGGGGGTGCCTTCACCCCTCCACTTT.